This TCR beta chain was obtained from a study of T cell responses to AZD1222 COVID-19 vaccine. CDR3 size: 14 residues. The germline V gene encodes CDR1 GTSNPN and CDR2 SVGIG (reference sequence). V lost 2 bases and J 1 base, leaving 9 bases between the germline ends. Note on this clone: Its antigen is unknown.

The protocol was immunoSEQ multiplex PCR, while the TCRdb copy is restricted to in-frame clones and leaves out a portion. The table lists 89,000 or so clones, approximately 90% of them singletons. Broader study findings: None of the repertoires were sampled until the peak T cell response had passed. Only a handful of AZD1222 recipients, five to seven in all, had baseline seropositivity. Unmutated variant regions are reportedly targeted by nearly half of spike-specific TCRs.

This clonotype was sampled from an adult who received the AZD1222 COVID-19 vaccine. Specimen: peripheral blood, collected 28 days after the second AZD1222 dose. The V call is TRBV30, the J call TRBJ2-1; no definite D call. This CDR3 reads CAWSSMGSYNEQFF. CDR3 DNA sequence: TGTGCCTGGAGTAGCATGGGGTCCTACAATGAGCAGTTCTTC.